The sequence of this T cell receptor beta chain was determined in a study of blood T cell repertoires in COVID-19. Per the germline V gene, CDR1 is MNHEY and CDR2 is SVGAGI. The CDR3 extends over 14 amino acids. Regarding this clone: At one of its ends the junction is not consistent with the germline gene, which may arise from a read error.

Produced via immunoSEQ multiplex PCR; TCRdb's table is partial and in-frame only. The sample has approximately 300,000 clones, 85% seen once. This receptor was obtained from a woman in her twenties or thirties who had been exposed to COVID-19. V and J are TRBV6-5 and TRBJ2-4; 11 bases are shared with TRBD1. The sample taken for sequencing was PBMCs or T cells enriched from blood (not recorded which). CDR3 sequence reads: CASSYSNRGQGVVF. The CDR3 region has the DNA TGTGCCAGCAGTTACTCGAATCGGGGACAGGGGGTTGTCTTC.